The clone carrying this TCR beta chain showed up just a few times. The antigen is unknown. This record belongs to a study of shared clonotypes between healthy human individuals. CDR1 is ENHRY and CDR2 is SYGVKD in the germline V gene. This CDR3 contains 13 residues. Trimming at V came to 10 bases and at J to 6 bases, leaving 8 bases not matched to a gene. The authors' processing: ImmunoSEQ only sent back junction sequences with no quality scores, so filtering was done differently. Here immunoSEQ multiplex PCR was the method, and the copy in TCRdb shows in-frame clones only, minus some. The V and J calls and clone size are taken from that table; D and trimming were inferred from the DNA. This table has some 1.1 million clones, 60% to 80% appearing once. Findings of the study overall: The researchers took only blood, and tissue repertoires probably look different. The study generally estimated greater richness for naive than memory subsets. The diversity represented, both genetic and in exposure history, was limited by few donors.

The chain joins TRBV10-3 to TRBJ2-3, with 9 positions matching TRBD2. This TCR came from a man between 18 and 35 years old in good health. Some clones in this sample may be carry-over from other donors' samples. The sample consisted of memory CD4+ T cells from PBMCs. This sample's subset: CD45RA-negative fraction. The CDR3 nucleotides read TGTGCCACCGGGACTAGCCAGTCGGATACGCAGTATTTT. Encoded protein: CATGTSQSDTQYF.